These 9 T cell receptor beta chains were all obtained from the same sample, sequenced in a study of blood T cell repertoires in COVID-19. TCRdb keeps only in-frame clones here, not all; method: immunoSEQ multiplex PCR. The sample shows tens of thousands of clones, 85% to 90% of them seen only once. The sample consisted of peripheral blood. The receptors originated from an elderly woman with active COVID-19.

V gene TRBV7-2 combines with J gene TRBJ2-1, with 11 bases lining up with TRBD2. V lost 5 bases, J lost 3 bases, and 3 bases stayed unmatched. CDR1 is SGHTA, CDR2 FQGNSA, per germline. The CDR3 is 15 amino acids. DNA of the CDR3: TGTGCCAGCAGCCCCGGGACTAGCGGCTACAATGAGCAGTTCTTC. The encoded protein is CASSPGTSGYNEQFF.

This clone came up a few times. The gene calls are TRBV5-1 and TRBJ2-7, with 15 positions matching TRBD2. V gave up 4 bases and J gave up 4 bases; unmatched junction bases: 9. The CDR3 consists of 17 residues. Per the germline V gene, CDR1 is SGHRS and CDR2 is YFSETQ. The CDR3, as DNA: TGCGCCAGCAGCAGTGGACTAGCGGGAGGGCTAAGGTACGAGCAGTACTTC. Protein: CASSSGLAGGLRYEQYF.

CDR3 protein: CASSYSSDTQYF. In DNA form, the CDR3 reads TGTGCCAGCAGTTACTCCTCGGATACGCAGTATTTT. The V and J genes are TRBV6-6 and TRBJ2-3, with D unclear. CDR3 length equals 12 residues. CDR1 and CDR2 from the germline V gene are MNHNY and SVGAGI (reference sequence). Between the trimmed V and J ends, which lost 0 bases and 6 bases, there was a span of 4 bases.

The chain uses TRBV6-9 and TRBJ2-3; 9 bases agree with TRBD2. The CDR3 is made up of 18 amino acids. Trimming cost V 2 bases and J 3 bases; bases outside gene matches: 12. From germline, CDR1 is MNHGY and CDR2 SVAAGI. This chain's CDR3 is CASSYDPRASGMTDTQYF. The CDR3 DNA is TGTGCCAGCAGTTATGACCCTCGGGCTAGCGGGATGACAGATACGCAGTATTTT.

CDR3 loop: CASSEPRQRLAWYWEQFF. The DNA of the CDR3 is TGTGCCAGCAGCGAGCCTCGACAGCGACTAGCGTGGTATTGGGAGCAGTTCTTC. The chain is built from TRBV7-3 and TRBJ2-1; 8 bases agree with TRBD2. CDR3 length: 18 residues. Unmatched junction bases numbered 22, after V lost 5 bases and J lost 10 bases. From germline, CDR1 is SGHTA and CDR2 FQGTGA.

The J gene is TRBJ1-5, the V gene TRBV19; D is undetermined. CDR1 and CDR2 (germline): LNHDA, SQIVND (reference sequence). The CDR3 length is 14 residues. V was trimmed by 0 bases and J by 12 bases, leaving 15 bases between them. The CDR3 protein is CASSIDGNIKGQHF. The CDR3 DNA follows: TGTGCCAGTAGTATAGACGGGAATATCAAGGGCCAGCATTTT.

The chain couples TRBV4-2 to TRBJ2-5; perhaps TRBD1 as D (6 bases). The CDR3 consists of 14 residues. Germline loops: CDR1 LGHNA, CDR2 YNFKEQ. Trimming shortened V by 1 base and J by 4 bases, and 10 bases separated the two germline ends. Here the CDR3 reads CASSQGPRGETQYF. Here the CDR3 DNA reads TGTGCCAGCAGCCAAGGTCCCAGGGGAGAGACCCAGTACTTC.

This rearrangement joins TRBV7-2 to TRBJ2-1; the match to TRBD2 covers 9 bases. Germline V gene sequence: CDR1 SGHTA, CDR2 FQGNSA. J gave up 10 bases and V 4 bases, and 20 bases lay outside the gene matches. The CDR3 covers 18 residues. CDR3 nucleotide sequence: TGTGCCAGCAGCTCGACAAATCCCTCGGGGGCGGGAGGGCGAGAGCAGTTCTTC. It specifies CASSSTNPSGAGGREQFF.

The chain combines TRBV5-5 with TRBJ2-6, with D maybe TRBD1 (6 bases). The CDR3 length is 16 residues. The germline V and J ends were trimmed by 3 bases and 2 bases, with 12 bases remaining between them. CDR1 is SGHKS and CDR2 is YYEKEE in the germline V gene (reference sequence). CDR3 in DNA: TGTGCCAGCAGCTGGCGGTGGGGGCCTGGGGCCAACGTCCTGACTTTC. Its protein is CASSWRWGPGANVLTF.